The present T cell receptor (beta chain) was sequenced within a study of cytomegalovirus exposure and HLA in healthy donors. Overall study findings and caveats: Sequencing likely generated an artifact that appeared as a cluster of highly shared sequence variants. One variant, a missense change in DCLRE1C, was linked in a later analysis to TCR beta V- and J-gene trimming.

With 60 Vbeta and 13 Jbeta primers, the PCR was carried out. Sequencing used immunoSEQ multiplex PCR; TCRdb keeps in-frame clones, though not all of them. The table has around 120,000 clones, about 82% seen once. CDR3 length equals 14 residues. With 5 bases removed from V and 5 bases from J, the gap between germline ends came to 15 bases. Germline CDR1 reads MNHEY; CDR2 reads SVGAGI. Points on this clone: Its target is not known.

What was sequenced was PBMCs. The chain carries TRBV6-5 and TRBJ2-5, with D possibly TRBD1 on 6 matching bases. The sequence was collected from a boy younger than 18 in good health and CMV-seronegative. The CDR3 spells CASSGHRDGETQYF. The CDR3 nucleotides are TGTGCCAGCAGTGGCCACAGGGATGGGGAGACCCAGTACTTC.